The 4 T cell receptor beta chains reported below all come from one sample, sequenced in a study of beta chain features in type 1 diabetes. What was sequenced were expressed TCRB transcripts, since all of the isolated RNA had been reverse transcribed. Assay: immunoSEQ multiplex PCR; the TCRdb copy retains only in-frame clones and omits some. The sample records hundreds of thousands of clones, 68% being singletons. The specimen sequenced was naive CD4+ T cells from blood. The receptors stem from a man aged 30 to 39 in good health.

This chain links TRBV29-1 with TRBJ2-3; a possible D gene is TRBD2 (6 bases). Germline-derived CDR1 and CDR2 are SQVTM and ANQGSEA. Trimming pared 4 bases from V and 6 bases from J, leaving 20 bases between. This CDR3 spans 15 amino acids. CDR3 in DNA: TGCAGCGTTGGAAGGTCGGAGGGCACTAAGGATACGCAGTATTTT. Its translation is CSVGRSEGTKDTQYF.

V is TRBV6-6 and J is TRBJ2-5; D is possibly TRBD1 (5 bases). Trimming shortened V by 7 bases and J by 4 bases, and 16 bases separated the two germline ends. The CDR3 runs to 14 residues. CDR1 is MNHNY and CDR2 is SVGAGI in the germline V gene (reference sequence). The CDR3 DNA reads TGTGCCAGCACTAAACTGGGGCCGAGAGAGACCCAGTACTTC. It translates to CASTKLGPRETQYF.

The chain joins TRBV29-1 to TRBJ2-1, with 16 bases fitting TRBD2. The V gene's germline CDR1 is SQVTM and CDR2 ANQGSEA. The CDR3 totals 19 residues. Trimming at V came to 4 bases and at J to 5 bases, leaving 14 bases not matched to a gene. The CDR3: CSVAISSGLAGGINNEQFF. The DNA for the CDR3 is TGCAGCGTTGCCATTTCATCGGGACTAGCGGGAGGGATTAACAATGAGCAGTTCTTC.

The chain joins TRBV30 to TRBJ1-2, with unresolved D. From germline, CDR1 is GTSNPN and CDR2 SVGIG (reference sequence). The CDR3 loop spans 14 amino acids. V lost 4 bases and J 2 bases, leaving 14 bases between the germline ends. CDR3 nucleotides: TGTGCCTGGATCCGCGGGCCAGGCAACTATGGCTACACCTTC. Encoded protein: CAWIRGPGNYGYTF.